The 25 T cell receptor beta chains below come from one sample, sequenced in a study of T cells in Graves' hyperthyroidism and ophthalmopathy. Amplification of TCR beta CDR3 regions used RNA as the template. HTBI primers drove first-round RT-PCR of the TCR CDR3. Each CDR3 protein gets one entry after TCRdb re-called the multiplex PCR reads with MiXCR. The table has around 300,000 distinct CDR3 sequences, roughly 13% seen once; the top ten hold approximately 35%. The specimen was blood. The source of these receptors is a woman aged 40 to 49 with Graves' ophthalmopathy.

This clonotype has a count of ten or more. V gene TRBV7-9 combines with J gene TRBJ1-2, with D possibly being TRBD1 (5 bases). CDR1 is SEHNR, CDR2 FQNEAQ, per germline (reference sequence). CDR3 length: 11 residues. The V end lost 5 bases, the J end lost 6 bases, and 7 bases lay between the germline ends. CDR3 nucleotides: TGTGCCAGCAGCCGGGGGGATGGCTACACCTTC. This encodes CASSRGDGYTF.

This clonotype has at least ten counts. This chain uses TRBV12-3 or TRBV12-4 with TRBJ1-2; no clear D. This CDR3 is 12 amino acids long. Trimming stripped 4 bases from V and 5 bases from J, with 8 bases between. CDR3 region: CASSSGIYGYTF. CDR3 DNA sequence: TGTGCCAGCAGTTCCGGTATTTATGGCTACACCTTC.

This clonotype occurred many times. The rearrangement uses TRBV12-3 or TRBV12-4 and TRBJ1-1; perhaps TRBD1 as D (6 bases). Between the trimmed V and J ends, which lost 3 bases and 1 base, there was a span of 12 bases. The CDR3 runs to 15 residues. CDR3 coding DNA: TGTGCCAGCAGTTTCCGGGGGGCAAGGAACACTGAAGCTTTCTTT. Encoded protein: CASSFRGARNTEAFF.

This clonotype has a count of ten or more. The chain carries TRBV28 and TRBJ1-6; perhaps TRBD1 as D (5 bases). This CDR3 comprises 16 residues. Germline V gene sequence: CDR1 MDHEN, CDR2 SYDVKM. V gave up 3 bases and J gave up 8 bases, with 17 bases separating them. Here the CDR3 reads CASSFPEVGGDSPLHF. As DNA, the CDR3 is TGTGCCAGCAGTTTTCCCGAGGTTGGGGGGGATTCACCCCTCCACTTT.

This clonotype was recorded many times. The chain employs TRBV20-1 and TRBJ2-5, with TRBD1 matching 7 bases. Germline V gene data show CDR1 as DFQATT and CDR2 as SNEGSKA (reference sequence). This CDR3 has 15 amino acids. The V gene end was trimmed by 4 bases and the J gene end by 5 bases; junction bases not matched to a gene: 13. The CDR3 sequence: CSATIWGRDSETQYF. CDR3 sequence (DNA): TGCAGTGCTACGATTTGGGGCCGGGACAGTGAGACCCAGTACTTC.

The chain recombines TRBV19 with TRBJ2-2; tentatively, D is TRBD1 or TRBD2 (5 bases each). Germline lookup yields CDR1 LNHDA and CDR2 SQIVND (reference sequence). V lost 4 bases and J 8 bases, leaving 14 bases between the germline ends. The CDR3 is made up of 14 amino acids. The DNA of the CDR3 is TGTGCCAGTAGTAGCCAGGGAGAAGGGGGGGAGCTGTTTTTT. Protein sequence: CASSSQGEGGELFF.

This clonotype was seen at least ten times. The chain carries TRBV28 and TRBJ1-1; no clear D gene. Trimming pared 8 bases from V and 6 bases from J, leaving 16 bases between. In germline, CDR1 is MDHEN, CDR2 SYDVKM. The CDR3 sequence is 13 residues long. The CDR3 region has the DNA TGTGCCAGCTGGGCGGGGTGGAAGTCTGAAGCTTTCTTT. This sequence encodes CASWAGWKSEAFF.

Many counts were recorded for this clonotype. The chain carries TRBV28 and TRBJ1-5, with D tentatively TRBD1 (5 bases). Germline V gives CDR1 MDHEN, CDR2 SYDVKM. V dropped 3 bases and J dropped 7 bases, with 13 bases sitting between them. The CDR3 totals 14 residues. CDR3 sequence reads: CASSLSRVRQPQHF. CDR3 in DNA: TGTGCCAGCAGTTTGAGCAGGGTGAGGCAGCCCCAGCATTTT.

This chain uses TRBV6-1 with TRBJ2-3, with 9 positions matching TRBD1. This CDR3 comprises 14 residues. J was trimmed by 3 bases and V by 7 bases; bases with no gene match: 5. CDR1 and CDR2 from the germline V gene are MNHNS and SASEGT. The CDR3 region has the DNA TGTGCCAGCAACGACAGGGGGGGAACAGATACGCAGTATTTT. The encoded protein is CASNDRGGTDTQYF.

This clonotype was seen at least ten times. The chain uses TRBV5-8 and TRBJ2-1; no reliable D call. Trimming took off 3 bases at V and 5 bases at J, with 15 bases between the two ends. The length of the CDR3 is 15 residues. From germline, CDR1 is SGHTS and CDR2 YDEGEE. CDR3 nucleotides: TGTGCCAGCAGCTCCTACCTTCAAGGCCACAATGAGCAGTTCTTC. Its protein is CASSSYLQGHNEQFF.

There are many counts of this clonotype. The chain carries TRBV28 and TRBJ1-1; D remains ambiguous. Trimming pared 7 bases from V and 5 bases from J, leaving 20 bases between. The CDR3 contains 15 residues. CDR1 MDHEN and CDR2 SYDVKM come from the germline V gene. CDR3 protein: CASTLQRVGRTEAFF. The CDR3 DNA follows: TGTGCCAGCACCTTACAGCGGGTAGGTCGGACTGAAGCTTTCTTT.

V is TRBV30 and J is TRBJ1-1; D is ambiguous. The length of the CDR3 is 14 residues. Germline V gene sequence: CDR1 GTSNPN, CDR2 SVGIG (reference sequence). The germline V and J ends were trimmed by 3 bases and 1 base, with 12 bases remaining between them. DNA for the CDR3: TGTGCCTGGAGCCGACAACCCGCGAACACTGAAGCTTTCTTT. Its protein is CAWSRQPANTEAFF.

This clonotype was found many times. This chain uses TRBV3-1 with TRBJ1-1; D is perhaps TRBD1 (6 bases). Germline-derived CDR1 and CDR2 are LGHDT and YNNKEL (reference sequence). V lost 1 base, J lost 4 bases, and 13 bases lay in between. CDR3 length: 15 residues. CDR3 coding DNA: TGTGCCAGCAGCCAAGGGTTGGCAGGGGCCACTGAAGCTTTCTTT. Translating it yields CASSQGLAGATEAFF. Looking up the rest from reference TRBV3-1 and TRBJ1-1 gives the full variable domain: DTAVSQTPKYLVTQMGNDKSIKCEQNLGHDTMYWYKQDSKKFLKIMFSYNNKELIINETVPNRFSPKSPDKAHLNLHINSLELGDSAVYFCASSQGLAGATEAFFGQGTRLTVV.

Many counts were recorded for this clonotype. A read error may produce the germline difference seen at one junction end. The chain uses TRBV29-1 and TRBJ2-2; the D gene is possibly TRBD2 (6 bases). The CDR3 runs to 12 residues. The V gene's germline CDR1 is SQVTM and CDR2 ANQGSEA. The CDR3 is CSVAGAHGGLFF. The CDR3 nucleotides are TGCAGCGTTGCAGGCGCACACGGGGGGCTGTTTTTT.

This clonotype was seen repeatedly, ten times or more. The chain uses TRBV28 and TRBJ2-7; D might be TRBD2 (6 bases). The CDR3 has 13 residues. Per germline, CDR1 MDHEN and CDR2 SYDVKM. V was pared by 5 bases and J by 4 bases, with 12 bases between. This CDR3 is CASSRDLGYEQYF. The CDR3 DNA sequence: TGTGCCAGCAGTAGGGACTTGGGATACGAGCAGTACTTC.

This clonotype appeared many times. The J gene is TRBJ2-3, the V gene TRBV20-1; 9 bases align to TRBD2. The germline CDR1 and CDR2 sequences are DFQATT and SNEGSKA (reference sequence). Trimming took 0 bases from V and 2 from J; bases not matched to a gene: 6. CDR3 length: 16 residues. The CDR3 loop reads CSARDTAGGITDTQYF. The CDR3 region has the DNA TGCAGTGCTAGAGATACAGCGGGAGGTATCACAGATACGCAGTATTTT.

This clonotype was observed a few times. V usage is TRBV20-1 and J usage is TRBJ1-1; no definite D call. CDR3 length: 15 amino acids. Trimming pared 5 bases from V and 5 bases from J, leaving 21 bases between. Germline V gene lookup returns CDR1 DFQATT and CDR2 SNEGSKA (reference sequence). The DNA of the CDR3 is TGCAGTGCTCGAAGGCCGGGCCACGATTCGACTGAAGCTTTCTTT. The encoded protein is CSARRPGHDSTEAFF.

The J gene is TRBJ1-6, the V gene TRBV20-1; possibly TRBD1 for D (6 bases). The germline V gene encodes CDR1 DFQATT and CDR2 SNEGSKA (reference sequence). Trimming left V 4 bases short and J 5 bases short, with 15 bases between. This CDR3 has 15 amino acids. The CDR3 loop reads CSANRGRHNNSPLHF. The CDR3 DNA reads as TGCAGTGCTAACCGGGGGCGGCATAATAATTCACCCCTCCACTTT.

This clonotype was counted only a few times. This chain links TRBV7-6 with TRBJ2-3; the D gene is possibly TRBD1 (5 bases). Looked up from germline, CDR1 is SGHVS and CDR2 is FNYEAQ. V was clipped by 3 bases and J by 2 bases, with 12 bases between them. The CDR3 totals 15 residues. The CDR3 is CASSLTDVNTDTQYF. The CDR3 DNA reads as TGTGCCAGCAGCTTGACAGACGTTAACACAGATACGCAGTATTTT.

This clonotype was observed at least ten times. The genes are TRBV18 and TRBJ1-1; 9 bases map to TRBD1. CDR3 length equals 15 residues. Germline values: CDR1 KGHSH, CDR2 LQKENI. V lost 1 base, J lost 2 bases, and 2 bases stayed unmatched. In nucleotides, the CDR3 is TGTGCCAGCTCACCACGACAGGGGGATAACACTGAAGCTTTCTTT. Its translation: CASSPRQGDNTEAFF.

This rearrangement joins TRBV18 to TRBJ1-2; D not certain. Trimming removed 2 bases at V and 3 bases at J, with 7 bases between. CDR1 is KGHSH and CDR2 is LQKENI in the germline V gene. CDR3 size: 13 residues. CDR3 amino acids: CASSPIRDYGYTF. The CDR3, as DNA: TGTGCCAGCTCACCAATTCGGGACTATGGCTACACCTTC. The variable domain in full, completed from reference TRBV18 and TRBJ1-2, reads NAGVMQNPRHLVRRRGQEARLRCSPMKGHSHVYWYRQLPEEGLKFMVYLQKENIIDESGMPKERFSAEFPKEGPSILRIQQVVRGDSAAYFCASSPIRDYGYTFGSGTRLTVV.

The gene calls are TRBV5-1 and TRBJ2-3, with TRBD1 identical over 12 bases. This CDR3 has 17 residues. Germline loops: CDR1 SGHRS, CDR2 YFSETQ. J gave up 3 bases and V 0 bases, and 5 bases lay outside the gene matches. The CDR3 sequence is CASSLVGQGARTDTQYF. DNA for the CDR3: TGCGCCAGCAGCTTGGTGGGACAGGGGGCGCGGACAGATACGCAGTATTTT.

This clonotype was recorded many times. This chain uses TRBV6-1 with TRBJ2-7; D is possibly TRBD1 (5 bases). Germline CDR1 is MNHNS and CDR2 is SASEGT. V gave up 8 bases and J gave up 6 bases, with 11 bases separating them. This CDR3 is 11 amino acids long. The CDR3 reads CASGTRGEQYF. DNA of the CDR3: TGTGCCAGCGGAACAAGGGGCGAGCAGTACTTC.

In its sample, this clonotype was seen many times. The chain carries TRBV7-8 and TRBJ2-1; no clear D. CDR1 and CDR2 from the germline V gene are SGHVS and FQNEAQ. Trimming removed 1 base at V and 6 bases at J, with 16 bases between. This CDR3 comprises 16 residues. The CDR3 nucleotides read TGTGCCAGCAGCTTAGGCCCCATTCCTAAGGGCAATGAGCAGTTCTTC. This encodes CASSLGPIPKGNEQFF.

The V call is TRBV12-5, the J call TRBJ2-1; D not resolved. With 6 bases removed from V and 6 bases from J, the gap between germline ends came to 12 bases. This CDR3 region has 13 residues. Looked up from germline, CDR1 is LGHNT and CDR2 is FRNRAP. For the CDR3, the DNA is TGTGCTAGTGGGAAAATGGTCAGCAATGAGCAGTTCTTC. Translated: CASGKMVSNEQFF. The variable domain in full, completed from reference TRBV12-5 and TRBJ2-1, reads DARVTQTPRHKVTEMGQEVTMRCQPILGHNTVFWYRQTMMQGLELLAYFRNRAPLDDSGMPKDRFSAEMPDATLATLKIQPSEPRDSAVYFCASGKMVSNEQFFGPGTRLTVL.